This T cell receptor (beta chain) was obtained from a study of OX40 agonist ivuxolimab in advanced cancers. Concerning the study at large: Ivuxolimab was an agonistic, fully human IgG2 monoclonal antibody directed against OX40 (CD134), a costimulatory receptor. Intravenous ivuxolimab was administered to patients every 2 weeks at six dose levels: 0.01, 0.1, 0.3, 1.5, 3 and 10 mg/kg. Among the roughly 52 dose-escalation patients, approximately 20 had hepatocellular carcinoma, 15 or so melanoma, 9 renal cell carcinoma and 9 head and neck cancer. In the dose-escalation cohort, 82.7% of patients were male, and the mean age was around 60 years, with a range of roughly 20 to 79. Prior anti-PD-1, anti-PD-L1 or anti-CTLA-4 therapy was permitted, and about two fifths of dose-escalation patients had received checkpoint inhibitors. Partial responses were achieved by three dose-escalation patients, of whom one had hepatocellular carcinoma and two had cutaneous melanoma. Peripheral TCRbeta sequencing aimed to test whether ivuxolimab altered TCR sequence diversity and caused clonal T-cell expansion. The paper describes the monotherapy dose-escalation part (N = 52 patients) of the phase I trial of ivuxolimab. Results the study describes overall, beyond this receptor: Clonal expansion of both CD4+ and CD8+ blood T cells was observed from baseline to week 6 at doses 0.1 to 3.0 mg/kg. The antigen specificity of the clonally expanded peripheral T cells was not determined. Low levels of normalized T-cell clonal expansion were also shown by some nonresponding patients. In partial responders in the 0.1-3.0 mg/kg groups, normalized peripheral clonal expansion was found to be among the lowest, especially among CD8+ T cells. After ivuxolimab, CD8+ T cells had more expanded clones than CD4+ T cells on average.

The trial excluded patients who had a history of autoimmune disease or who were on systemic immunosuppression. Peripheral blood for TCR sequencing was drawn from every dose cohort at baseline, at cycle 4 day 1 and at cycle 7 day 1. The samples were taken from a phase I, first-in-human, multicenter, open-label dose-escalation trial of ivuxolimab. Adults with locally advanced or metastatic melanoma, renal cell carcinoma, hepatocellular carcinoma or head and neck squamous cell carcinoma were enrolled in the trial. Before TCR sequencing, CD4+ and CD8+ T cells were separately sorted from peripheral blood. To sequence the TCRbeta CDR3 region, genomic DNA was isolated from the sorted cells. TCRbeta CDR3 regions were sequenced using the immunoSEQ Assay. This immuneACCESS table, as held by TCRdb, lists in-frame sequences with V and J called but not all clones. Of the missing ones, under half trace to an unresolved V gene in checked studies; the others have no known cause. This sample gives approximately 82,000 clones in total; 70% to 90% of them show up just once. The ten largest make up roughly 25% of the sample.

On this clone itself: The antigen it recognizes is unknown. Base qualities are not at hand, and no much larger clone is one base apart.

Measured from the cysteine to the phenylalanine, the CDR3 is 12 residues long. Only the CDR3 part of the read is kept: 36 bases, read in frame from the first base. In the germline V gene, CDR1 corresponds to SGHRS and CDR2 to YFSETQ. V lost 4 bases and J lost 5 bases; the stretch between them is 8 bases long. The chain links TRBV5-1 with TRBJ2-3, with a weak D call of TRBD1 (5 bases match). The receptor was derived from an adult with an advanced solid tumor such as melanoma, head and neck, liver or kidney cancer. The sequencing used CD4+ or CD8+ T cells sorted from blood, collected in a trial of the OX40 agonist ivuxolimab. The CDR3 region reads CASSRTRDTQYF. The DNA sequence is as follows: TGCGCCAGCAGCCGGACACGAGATACGCAGTATTTT.